The rows below give T cell receptor beta chains drawn from one sample of a study of blood T cells in healthy people across ages. TCRdb redid the calling of the 5' RACE reads with MiXCR, one entry per CDR3 protein. This sample has 1.5 million to 2 million distinct CDR3 sequences, with roughly 27% found just once. Sample: blood. The origin of the receptors is a woman younger than 45 in good health. Both conserved end residues are part of each CDR3. A D gene is named only where the DNA matches it firmly. Part of the rows lack a size; the others show once, few, many or a class for expanded clones.

cdr3_aa cdr3_nt d_call v_call clone_size j_call
CANSLTTAGTEAFF TGTGCCAACAGCTTGACCACGGCGGGGACTGAAGCTTTCTTT NA TRBV7-6 NA TRBJ1-1
CASSTRQINYGYTF TGTGCCAGCAGTACCAGACAGATCAACTATGGCTACACCTTC NA TRBV25-1 few TRBJ1-2
CSANRGGTGNTIYF TGCAGTGCTAACAGGGGCGGAACTGGAAACACCATATATTTT TRBD1 TRBV20-1 NA TRBJ1-3
CASSLAGTGGAEQYF TGTGCCAGCAGCTTAGCAGGGACAGGGGGCGCCGAGCAGTACTTC TRBD1 TRBV11-2 NA TRBJ2-7
CAISASTNRQKTQYF TGTGCCATCAGCGCCTCGACCAACCGTCAAAAGACCCAGTACTTC NA TRBV10-3 NA TRBJ2-5
CASSYRDANYGYTF TGTGCCAGCAGTTACAGGGACGCTAACTATGGCTACACCTTC NA TRBV6-5 few TRBJ1-2
CASRDCTQEPQYF TGTGCCAGCAGGGACTGTACTCAAGAGCCCCAGTACTTC NA TRBV18 few TRBJ2-5
CSDERMDGYTF TGCAGCGATGAGAGGATGGATGGCTACACCTTC NA TRBV29-1 many TRBJ1-2
CASSDQGFYEQYF TGCGCCAGCAGTGACCAGGGTTTCTACGAGCAGTACTTC NA TRBV10-1 NA TRBJ2-7
CASSTLVGGTDTQYF TGTGCCAGCAGCACCCTGGTGGGAGGCACAGATACGCAGTATTTT NA TRBV7-9 NA TRBJ2-3
CASRRGGTFYNEQYF TGTGCCAGCAGGCGCGGGGGAACCTTCTACAATGAGCAGTACTTC TRBD2 TRBV3-1 NA TRBJ2-4